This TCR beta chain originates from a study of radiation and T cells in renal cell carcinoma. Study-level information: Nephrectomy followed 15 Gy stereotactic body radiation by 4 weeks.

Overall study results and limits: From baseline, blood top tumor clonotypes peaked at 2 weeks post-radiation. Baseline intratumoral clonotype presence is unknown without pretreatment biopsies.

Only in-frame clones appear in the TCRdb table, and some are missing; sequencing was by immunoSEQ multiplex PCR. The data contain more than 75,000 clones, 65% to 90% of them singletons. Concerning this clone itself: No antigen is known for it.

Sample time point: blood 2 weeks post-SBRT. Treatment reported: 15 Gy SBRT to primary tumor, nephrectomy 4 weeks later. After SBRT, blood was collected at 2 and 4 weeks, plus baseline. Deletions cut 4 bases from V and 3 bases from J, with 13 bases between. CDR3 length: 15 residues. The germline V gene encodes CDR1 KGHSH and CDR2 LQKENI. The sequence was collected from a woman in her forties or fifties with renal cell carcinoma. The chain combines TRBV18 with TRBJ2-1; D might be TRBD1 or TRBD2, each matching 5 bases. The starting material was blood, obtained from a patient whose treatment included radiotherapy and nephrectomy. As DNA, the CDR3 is TGTGCCAGCTCACTTATGGGGGAAGTCTACAATGAGCAGTTCTTC. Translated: CASSLMGEVYNEQFF.